A single sample is the source of the 26 T cell receptor beta chains below, sequenced in a study of cytotoxic CD8 clonotypes in ibrutinib-treated CLL. Clones were read by immunoSEQ multiplex PCR, and TCRdb kept only the in-frame ones, dropping some. The profile shows fewer than 70,000 clones, around 68% of them singletons. The sample here was PBMCs, taken after 12 months of ibrutinib treatment. All receptors come from a human donor with chronic lymphocytic leukemia.

In DNA form, the CDR3 reads TGCGCCAGCAGCCCCCGGGACAGGAAGGAGACCCAGTACTTC. Protein sequence: CASSPRDRKETQYF. The chain couples TRBV5-1 to TRBJ2-5; 8 bases map to TRBD1. The V segment lost 4 bases and the J segment 5 bases; nucleotides outside the gene matches: 7. The CDR3 is made up of 14 amino acids. From germline, CDR1 is SGHRS and CDR2 YFSETQ.

This clone was seen more than once but under ten times. The J gene is TRBJ1-5, the V gene TRBV6-1, with D possibly TRBD1 on 5 matching bases. The germline CDR1 and CDR2 sequences are MNHNS and SASEGT. This CDR3 region has 14 residues. This CDR3 reads CASELGEPRQPQHF. CDR3 coding DNA: TGTGCGAGCGAACTAGGGGAACCTCGCCAGCCCCAGCATTTT.

The J gene is TRBJ1-1, the V gene TRBV13; unclear D gene. Deletions cut 5 bases from V and 1 base from J, with 11 bases between. Per germline, CDR1 PRHDT and CDR2 FYEKMQ (reference sequence). The CDR3 totals 14 residues. CDR3: CASSPPEKNTEAFF. The CDR3 DNA reads TGTGCCAGCAGCCCACCGGAGAAGAACACTGAAGCTTTCTTT. The full variable domain, completed using reference TRBV13 and TRBJ1-1, is AAGVIQSPRHLIKEKRETATLKCYPIPRHDTVYWYQQGPGQDPQFLISFYEKMQSDKGSIPDRFSAQQFSDYHSELNMSSLELGDSALYFCASSPPEKNTEAFFGQGTRLTVV.

This clone has just a few counts. The chain combines TRBV27 with TRBJ2-1, with D unclear. The CDR3 loop spans 13 amino acids. V lost 0 bases and J 7 bases, leaving 7 bases between the germline ends. Germline V gene sequence: CDR1 MNHEY, CDR2 SMNVEV (reference sequence). CDR3: CASSLSSLNEQFF. The CDR3, as DNA: TGTGCCAGCAGTTTATCTTCTCTGAATGAGCAGTTCTTC.

The V call is TRBV7-6, the J call TRBJ2-5; D ambiguous. V lost 1 base to trimming and J lost 1 base, with 13 bases between them. The V gene's germline CDR1 is SGHVS and CDR2 FNYEAQ. The CDR3 is 16 residues long. The CDR3 spells CASSLVQAATQETQYF. Here the CDR3 DNA reads TGTGCCAGCAGCTTAGTTCAGGCAGCAACCCAAGAGACCCAGTACTTC.

The chain combines TRBV30 with TRBJ2-7; 9 bases are shared with TRBD2. This CDR3 is built from 14 residues. Germline values: CDR1 GTSNPN, CDR2 SVGIG (reference sequence). V was pared by 3 bases and J by 4 bases, with 7 bases of the junction left unmatched. CDR3 DNA sequence: TGTGCCTGGAGAGGTGCGGGAGGGTATTACGAGCAGTACTTC. It is translated as CAWRGAGGYYEQYF.

The chain couples TRBV25-1 to TRBJ1-1, with 7 bases identical to TRBD1. Trimming took 6 bases from V and 4 from J; bases not matched to a gene: 8. This CDR3 spans 14 amino acids. Germline V lookup: CDR1 MGHDK, CDR2 SYGVNS. This CDR3 is CASRPTGAITEAFF. CDR3 nucleotides: TGTGCCAGCAGGCCAACAGGGGCAATCACTGAAGCTTTCTTT. Based on the CDR3 plus reference TRBV25-1 and TRBJ1-1, the full variable domain is EADIYQTPRYLVIGTGKKITLECSQTMGHDKMYWYQQDPGMELHLIHYSYGVNSTEKGDLSSESTVSRIRTEHFPLTLESARPSHTSQYLCASRPTGAITEAFFGQGTRLTVV.

This clone was detected only a few times. This specimen includes other DNA sequences encoding the same CDR3. The chain uses TRBV5-1 and TRBJ1-4; no clear D. Trimming took off 0 bases at V and 0 bases at J, with 6 bases between the two ends. The CDR3 loop spans 15 amino acids. CDR1 and CDR2 from the germline V gene are SGHRS and YFSETQ. The CDR3 DNA follows: TGCGCCAGCAGCTTGGCGGGAACAACTAATGAAAAACTGTTTTTT. It translates to CASSLAGTTNEKLFF.

The chain links TRBV5-1 to TRBJ2-7, with TRBD2 matching over 8 bases. Trimming removed 0 bases from V and 6 bases from J; junction bases left unmatched: 5. In germline, CDR1 is SGHRS, CDR2 YFSETQ. The CDR3 sequence is 14 residues long. The CDR3 DNA reads TGCGCCAGCAGCTTGGTCGGGGGGGAAGGCGAGCAGTACTTC. Protein product: CASSLVGGEGEQYF.

The rearrangement uses TRBV7-9 and TRBJ2-7, with D maybe TRBD2 (5 bases). The germline CDR1 and CDR2 sequences are SEHNR and FQNEAQ (reference sequence). CDR3 size: 11 residues. Trimming took 7 bases from V and 4 from J, leaving 8 bases between them. CDR3 amino acids: CASTRGYEQYF. In nucleotides, the CDR3 is TGTGCCAGCACGCGAGGGTACGAGCAGTACTTC.

A few counts support this clone. The V call is TRBV7-9, the J call TRBJ2-7; possibly TRBD2 for D (6 bases). The CDR3 extends over 11 amino acids. V lost 7 bases to trimming and J lost 3 bases, with 7 bases between them. Germline lookup yields CDR1 SEHNR and CDR2 FQNEAQ (reference sequence). The CDR3 DNA follows: TGTGCCAGCACGGGACTCTACGAGCAGTACTTC. This sequence encodes CASTGLYEQYF.

The sample holds a few counts of this clone. This chain joins TRBV9 and TRBJ2-7; 10 bases match TRBD2. This CDR3 is built from 14 residues. The ends lost 3 bases at V and 2 bases at J; junction bases unmatched: 2. Germline assignment: CDR1 SGDLS and CDR2 YYNGEE. For the CDR3, the DNA is TGTGCCAGCAGCGCCGGGACTAGCGCCTACGAGCAGTACTTC. Encoded protein: CASSAGTSAYEQYF.

This rearrangement joins TRBV5-4 to TRBJ2-7; D possibly corresponds to TRBD2 (5 bases). The V gene's germline CDR1 is SGHNT and CDR2 YYREEE (reference sequence). This CDR3 comprises 14 residues. The V and J ends lost 4 bases and 3 bases respectively, with 14 bases between them. CDR3 in amino acids: CASSNKGASYEQYF. In DNA form, the CDR3 reads TGTGCCAGCAGCAATAAGGGAGCCAGCTACGAGCAGTACTTC.

The chain employs TRBV18 and TRBJ2-7; weak D call: TRBD2 (6 bases). This CDR3 comprises 14 residues. V was clipped by 3 bases and J by 6 bases, with 15 bases between them. Germline values: CDR1 KGHSH, CDR2 LQKENI. CDR3 protein: CASSPGDWPSEQYF. In DNA form, the CDR3 reads TGTGCCAGCTCACCGGGGGACTGGCCCTCCGAGCAGTACTTC.

This rearrangement joins TRBV29-1 to TRBJ2-7, with 15 bases lining up with TRBD2. After removal of 6 bases from V and 6 bases from J, the junction contained 3 bases not matched to a gene. Germline CDR1 is SQVTM and CDR2 is ANQGSEA. This CDR3 region has 13 residues. The CDR3 sequence: CSVGLAGGREQYF. The CDR3 nucleotides are TGCAGCGTGGGACTAGCGGGAGGTCGCGAGCAGTACTTC.

This chain joins TRBV6-6 and TRBJ2-5; a weak D match, TRBD2 (5 bases). The CDR3 spans 13 residues. V lost 11 bases, J lost 5 bases, and 18 bases lay in between. Per germline, CDR1 MNHNY and CDR2 SVGAGI (reference sequence). DNA for the CDR3: TGTGCCCAACGACGCGCCCCGGGGGAGACCCAGTACTTC. Translation gives CAQRRAPGETQYF.

The chain recombines TRBV23-1 with TRBJ1-1, with 7 bases lining up with TRBD1. TRBV23-1 is annotated as an ORF whose role is uncertain. Trimming cost V 3 bases and J 4 bases; bases outside gene matches: 5. The CDR3 consists of 14 residues. The CDR3 reads CASSHARGRTEAFF. DNA of the CDR3: TGCGCCAGCAGTCACGCTAGGGGGCGCACTGAAGCTTTCTTT.

J is TRBJ1-2 and V is TRBV10-3; D might be TRBD1 (6 bases). In germline, CDR1 is ENHRY, CDR2 SYGVKD. This CDR3 is built from 11 residues. V lost 4 bases to trimming and J lost 13 bases, with 13 bases between them. The CDR3 region is CAISGGGGVTF. CDR3 coding DNA: TGTGCCATCAGTGGAGGCGGGGGCGTCACCTTC.

This clone was counted a few times. V and J are TRBV18 and TRBJ1-5; no firm D call. This CDR3 is 15 amino acids long. Germline values: CDR1 KGHSH, CDR2 LQKENI. Trimming removed 3 bases from V and 0 bases from J, with 9 bases in between. The chain's CDR3 is CASSPVGNSNQPQHF. DNA for the CDR3: TGTGCCAGCTCACCCGTAGGAAATAGCAATCAGCCCCAGCATTTT. The variable domain in full, with the rest retrieved from reference TRBV18 and TRBJ1-5, is NAGVMQNPRHLVRRRGQEARLRCSPMKGHSHVYWYRQLPEEGLKFMVYLQKENIIDESGMPKERFSAEFPKEGPSILRIQQVVRGDSAAYFCASSPVGNSNQPQHFGDGTRLSIL.

This sequence joins TRBV15 and TRBJ2-7, with D possibly being TRBD1 or TRBD2 (5 bases each). Germline CDR1 is LNHNV and CDR2 is YYDKDF (reference sequence). Deletions cut 8 bases from V and 6 bases from J, with 17 bases between. This CDR3 has 13 amino acids. The CDR3 sequence is CATGRGLQGEQYF. The CDR3 region has the DNA TGTGCCACCGGGCGCGGACTTCAGGGCGAGCAGTACTTC.

The sample holds one count of this clone. V usage is TRBV11-2 and J usage is TRBJ1-1; D is uncertain. V gave up 0 bases and J gave up 0 bases, with 5 bases separating them. CDR1 SGHAT and CDR2 FQNNGV come from the germline V gene. This CDR3 has 14 amino acids. DNA for the CDR3: TGTGCCAGCAGCTTAGACCCTTTGAACACTGAAGCTTTCTTT. Translated, it gives CASSLDPLNTEAFF.

The chain has TRBV7-2 and TRBJ2-2; TRBD2 matches at 7 bases. The CDR3 loop spans 15 amino acids. CDR1 is SGHTA, CDR2 FQGNSA, per germline. Trimming cost V 4 bases and J 4 bases; bases outside gene matches: 6. The CDR3 region is CASSSAGILTGELFF. CDR3 nucleotides: TGTGCCAGCAGCTCAGCGGGAATACTCACCGGGGAGCTGTTTTTT. The variable domain in full, with the rest retrieved from reference TRBV7-2 and TRBJ2-2, is GAGVSQSPSNKVTEKGKDVELRCDPISGHTALYWYRQSLGQGLEFLIYFQGNSAPDKSGLPSDRFSAERTGGSVSTLTIQRTQQEDSAVYLCASSSAGILTGELFFGEGSRLTVL.

Notes on this clone: The junction departs from germline at one end; a sequencing error may be responsible. CDR3 bases: TGTGCTAGCAGCCAGGGGACAGGGGCCTACAATGAGCAGTTCTTC. Amino acids: CASSQGTGAYNEQFF. The chain couples TRBV7-7 to TRBJ2-1; 10 nucleotides agree with TRBD1. Germline CDR1 reads SSHAT; CDR2 reads FNYEAQ (reference sequence). CDR3 size: 15 residues.

This chain joins TRBV7-9 and TRBJ2-1, with D unresolved. The V end lost 4 bases, the J end lost 1 base, and 5 bases lay between the germline ends. The germline gives CDR1 SEHNR, CDR2 FQNEAQ (reference sequence). This CDR3 has 13 residues. The CDR3 loop is CASSSNSYNEQFF. Written as DNA, the CDR3 is TGTGCCAGCAGCTCCAATTCCTACAATGAGCAGTTCTTC. Together with reference TRBV7-9 and TRBJ2-1, the CDR3 gives the full variable domain: DTGVSQNPRHKITKRGQNVTFRCDPISEHNRLYWYRQTLGQGPEFLTYFQNEAQLEKSRLLSDRFSAERPKGSFSTLEIQRTEQGDSAMYLCASSSNSYNEQFFGPGTRLTVL.

V and J are TRBV11-2 and TRBJ2-5, with D unresolved. Germline V CDR1 and CDR2: SGHAT, FQNNGV. Trimming removed 0 bases at V and 5 bases at J, with 10 bases between. The CDR3 totals 14 residues. This CDR3 reads CASSLEEGYETQYF. In DNA, the CDR3 is TGTGCCAGCAGCTTAGAAGAAGGCTATGAGACCCAGTACTTC.

This clone has just one count. This sequence joins TRBV5-1 and TRBJ2-7, with D unresolved. This CDR3 spans 15 amino acids. Germline CDR1 SGHRS, CDR2 YFSETQ. Trimming removed 5 bases at V and 2 bases at J, with 17 bases between. The DNA of the CDR3 is TGCGCCAGCAGAATGGCAATAGCCGAACCCTACGAGCAGTACTTC. It yields the protein CASRMAIAEPYEQYF.